The entry that follows covers one T cell receptor (beta chain) sequence. Clones were sequenced by immunoSEQ multiplex PCR, and TCRdb holds only the in-frame ones, with some missing. The sample lists 2.5 million or so clones, around 94% occurring once. V lost 7 bases, J lost 3 bases, and 12 bases lay in between. Germline V gene sequence: CDR1 MNHNY, CDR2 SVGAGI (reference sequence). The CDR3 contains 13 residues. The sample belongs to a study of shared clonotypes between healthy human individuals. The TCR was taken from a man aged 18 to 35 in good health. This chain uses TRBV6-6 with TRBJ1-1, with TRBD1 as a possible D gene (5 bases). Source material: naive CD4+ T cells sorted from blood. Subset meaning: CD45RA+ positively selected. The CDR3 protein is CASKGRDYTEAFF. In DNA, the CDR3 is TGTGCCAGCAAAGGCAGGGACTACACTGAAGCTTTCTTT.